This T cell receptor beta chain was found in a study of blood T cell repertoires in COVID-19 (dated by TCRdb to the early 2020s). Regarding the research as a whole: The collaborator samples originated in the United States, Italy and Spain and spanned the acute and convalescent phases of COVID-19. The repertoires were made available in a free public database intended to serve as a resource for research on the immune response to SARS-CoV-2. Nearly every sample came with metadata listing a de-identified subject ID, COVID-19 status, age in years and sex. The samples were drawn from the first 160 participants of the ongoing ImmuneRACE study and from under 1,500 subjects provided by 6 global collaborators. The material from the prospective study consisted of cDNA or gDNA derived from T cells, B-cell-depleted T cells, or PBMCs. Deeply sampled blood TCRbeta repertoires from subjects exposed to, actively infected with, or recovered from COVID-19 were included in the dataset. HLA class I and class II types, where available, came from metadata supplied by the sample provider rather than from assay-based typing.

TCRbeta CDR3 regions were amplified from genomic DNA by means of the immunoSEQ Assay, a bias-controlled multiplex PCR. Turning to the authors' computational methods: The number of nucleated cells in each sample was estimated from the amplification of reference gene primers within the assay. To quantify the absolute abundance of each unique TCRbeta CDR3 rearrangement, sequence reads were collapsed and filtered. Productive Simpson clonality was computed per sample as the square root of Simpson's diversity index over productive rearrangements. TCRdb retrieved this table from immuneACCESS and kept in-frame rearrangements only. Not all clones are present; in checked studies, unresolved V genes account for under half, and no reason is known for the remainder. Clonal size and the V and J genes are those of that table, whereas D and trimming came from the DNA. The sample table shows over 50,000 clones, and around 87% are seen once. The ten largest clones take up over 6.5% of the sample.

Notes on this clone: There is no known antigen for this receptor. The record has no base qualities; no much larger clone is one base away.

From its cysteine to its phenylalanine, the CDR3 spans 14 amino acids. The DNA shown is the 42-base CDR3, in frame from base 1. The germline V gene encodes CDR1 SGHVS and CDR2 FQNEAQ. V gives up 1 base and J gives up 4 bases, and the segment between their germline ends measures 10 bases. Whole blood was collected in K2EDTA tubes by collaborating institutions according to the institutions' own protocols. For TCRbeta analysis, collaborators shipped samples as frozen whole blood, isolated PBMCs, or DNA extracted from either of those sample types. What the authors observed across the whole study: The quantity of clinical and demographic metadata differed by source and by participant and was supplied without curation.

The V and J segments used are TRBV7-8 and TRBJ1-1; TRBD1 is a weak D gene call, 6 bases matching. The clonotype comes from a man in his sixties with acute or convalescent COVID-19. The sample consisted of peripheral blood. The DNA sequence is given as TGTGCCAGCAGCTTAGACAGGGTGGTCACTGAAGCTTTCTTT. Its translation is CASSLDRVVTEAFF.